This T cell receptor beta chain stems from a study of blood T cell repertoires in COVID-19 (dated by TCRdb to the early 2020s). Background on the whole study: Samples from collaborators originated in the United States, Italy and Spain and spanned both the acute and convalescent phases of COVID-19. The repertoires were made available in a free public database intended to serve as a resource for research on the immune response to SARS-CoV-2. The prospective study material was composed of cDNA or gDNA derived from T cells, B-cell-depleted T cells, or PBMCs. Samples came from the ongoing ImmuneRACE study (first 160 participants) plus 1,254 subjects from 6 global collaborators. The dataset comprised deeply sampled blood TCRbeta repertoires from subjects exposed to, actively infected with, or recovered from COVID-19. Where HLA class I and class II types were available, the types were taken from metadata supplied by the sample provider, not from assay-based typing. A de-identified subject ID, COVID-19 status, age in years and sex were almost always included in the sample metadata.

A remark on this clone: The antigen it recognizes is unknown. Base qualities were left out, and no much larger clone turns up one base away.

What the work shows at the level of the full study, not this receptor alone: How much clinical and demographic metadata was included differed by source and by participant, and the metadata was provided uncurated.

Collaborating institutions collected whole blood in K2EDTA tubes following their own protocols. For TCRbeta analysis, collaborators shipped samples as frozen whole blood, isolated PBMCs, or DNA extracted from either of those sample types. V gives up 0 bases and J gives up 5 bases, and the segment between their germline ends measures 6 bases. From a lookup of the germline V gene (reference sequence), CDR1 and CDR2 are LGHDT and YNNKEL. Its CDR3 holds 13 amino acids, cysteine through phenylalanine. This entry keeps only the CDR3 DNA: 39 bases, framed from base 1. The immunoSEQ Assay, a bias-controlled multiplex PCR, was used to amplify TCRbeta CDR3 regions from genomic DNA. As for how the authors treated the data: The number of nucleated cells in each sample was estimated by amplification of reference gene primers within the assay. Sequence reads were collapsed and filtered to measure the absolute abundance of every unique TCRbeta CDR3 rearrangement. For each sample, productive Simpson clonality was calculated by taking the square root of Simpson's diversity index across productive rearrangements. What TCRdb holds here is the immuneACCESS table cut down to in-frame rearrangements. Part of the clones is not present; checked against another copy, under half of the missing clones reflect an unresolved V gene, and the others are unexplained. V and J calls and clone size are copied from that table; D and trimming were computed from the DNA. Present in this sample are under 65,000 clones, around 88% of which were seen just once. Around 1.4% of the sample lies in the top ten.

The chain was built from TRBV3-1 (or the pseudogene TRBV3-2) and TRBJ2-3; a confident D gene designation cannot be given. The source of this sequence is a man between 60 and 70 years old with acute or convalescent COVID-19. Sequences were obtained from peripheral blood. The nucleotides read TGTGCCAGCAGCCAAGATACTGTAGATACGCAGTATTTT. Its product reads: CASSQDTVDTQYF.